A selection of T cell receptor beta chains follows, all from one sample in a study of T cell responses to AZD1222 COVID-19 vaccine. Method: immunoSEQ multiplex PCR; TCRdb's copy keeps in-frame clones and lacks some. Counted here are 110,000 or so clones, more than 80% occurring once; the ten biggest clones make up 5.4%. Sample: peripheral blood, taken on day 0 of AZD1222 vaccination. Receptors originate from an adult in good health. Each CDR3 is given with its conserved first and last residue. D genes are given only for firm matches. Size is stated for part of the rows, as once, few or many counts, or as a class when the clone is expanded.

D gene: NA
V gene: TRBV7-3
J gene: TRBJ2-5
clone size: NA
CDR3 DNA: TGTGCCAGCAGCCCCTTCACTCGCCAAGAGACCCAGTACTTC
CDR3 protein: CASSPFTRQETQYF

D gene: TRBD1
V gene: TRBV29-1
J gene: TRBJ1-2
clone size: once
CDR3 DNA: TGCAGCGTCTCGACAGGGACCGTGACCTATGGCTACACCTTC
CDR3 protein: CSVSTGTVTYGYTF

D gene: TRBD2
V gene: TRBV5-1
J gene: TRBJ2-1
clone size: once
CDR3 DNA: TGCGCCAGCAGCTACGGGACTAGCGGGAACTTGGGTGAGCAGTTCTTC
CDR3 protein: CASSYGTSGNLGEQFF

D gene: NA
V gene: TRBV19
J gene: TRBJ1-5
clone size: NA
CDR3 DNA: TGTGCCAGTTCTCTCACCAGTACATATAGCAATCAGCCCCAGCATTTT
CDR3 protein: CASSLTSTYSNQPQHF

D gene: NA
V gene: TRBV7-9
J gene: TRBJ1-1
clone size: NA
CDR3 DNA: TGTGCCAGCAGCTTATTGAGGGGTATGACTGAAGCTTTCTTT
CDR3 protein: CASSLLRGMTEAFF

D gene: NA
V gene: TRBV7-8
J gene: TRBJ1-2
clone size: NA
CDR3 DNA: TGTGCCAGCAGCTACGACACCTATGGCTACACCTTC
CDR3 protein: CASSYDTYGYTF

D gene: TRBD2
V gene: TRBV19
J gene: TRBJ2-1
clone size: NA
CDR3 DNA: TGTGCCAGTAGTATAGTCGCTAGCGGGAGTTACAATGAGCAGTTCTTC
CDR3 protein: CASSIVASGSYNEQFF

D gene: TRBD1
V gene: TRBV3-1/TRBV3-2
J gene: TRBJ1-5
clone size: once
CDR3 DNA: TGTGCCAGCAGCCAAGGGCTTCAGATCGGGACAGGGGTGAATCAGCCCCAGCATTTT
CDR3 protein: CASSQGLQIGTGVNQPQHF

D gene: TRBD1
V gene: TRBV4-1
J gene: TRBJ1-4
clone size: NA
CDR3 DNA: TGCGCCAGCAGCCAGGGAGACAGGGTGGTAAGCACTAATGAAAAACTGTTTTTT
CDR3 protein: CASSQGDRVVSTNEKLFF

D gene: NA
V gene: TRBV28
J gene: TRBJ1-6
clone size: NA
CDR3 DNA: TGTGCCAGCAGTCTTCTTGGGCGCCAGGCAAGGTCACCCCTCCACTTT
CDR3 protein: CASSLLGRQARSPLHF

D gene: NA
V gene: TRBV5-1
J gene: TRBJ1-6
clone size: NA
CDR3 DNA: TGCGCCAGCAGCTTGGCAGGGGCGCGGTATAATTCACCCCTCCACTTT
CDR3 protein: CASSLAGARYNSPLHF

D gene: TRBD1
V gene: TRBV12-3/TRBV12-4
J gene: TRBJ1-2
clone size: once
CDR3 DNA: TGTGCCAGCAGCCGACAGGGTGGCTACACCTTC
CDR3 protein: CASSRQGGYTF

D gene: NA
V gene: TRBV5-8
J gene: TRBJ2-4
clone size: NA
CDR3 DNA: TGTGCCAGCAGCTTCGCGGAAAACATTCAGTACTTC
CDR3 protein: CASSFAENIQYF

D gene: NA
V gene: TRBV19
J gene: TRBJ1-1
clone size: once
CDR3 DNA: TGTGCCAGTACAATGAGGGGGACACAGGCTGAAGCTTTCTTT
CDR3 protein: CASTMRGTQAEAFF

D gene: NA
V gene: TRBV2
J gene: TRBJ1-2
clone size: NA
CDR3 DNA: TGTGCCAGCAGTCCTAACTCAGCTAGCCCACGACATGGCTACACCTTC
CDR3 protein: CASSPNSASPRHGYTF

D gene: NA
V gene: TRBV28
J gene: TRBJ1-2
clone size: once
CDR3 DNA: TGTGCCAGCAGTTTACTCGGGGGGTATGGCTACACCTTC
CDR3 protein: CASSLLGGYGYTF

D gene: NA
V gene: TRBV11-2
J gene: TRBJ1-4
clone size: NA
CDR3 DNA: TGTGCCAGCACCCAGACTGTCGGTTATGGTGAAAAACTGTTTTTT
CDR3 protein: CASTQTVGYGEKLFF

D gene: NA
V gene: TRBV28
J gene: TRBJ1-2
clone size: NA
CDR3 DNA: TGTGCCAGCAGACCTCAGGGCGGTGGGTATGGCTACACCTTC
CDR3 protein: CASRPQGGGYGYTF

D gene: NA
V gene: TRBV21-1
J gene: TRBJ2-7
clone size: NA
CDR3 DNA: TGTGCCAGCAGCAAACGAGGCAGGGGTAACGAGCAGTACTTC
CDR3 protein: CASSKRGRGNEQYF

D gene: TRBD1
V gene: TRBV14
J gene: TRBJ1-4
clone size: once
CDR3 DNA: TGTGCCAGCAGCACAGGGGCGGGTAATGAAAAACTGTTTTTT
CDR3 protein: CASSTGAGNEKLFF

D gene: NA
V gene: TRBV4-1
J gene: TRBJ2-5
clone size: NA
CDR3 DNA: TGCGCCAGCAGCCCCCCAGGCGGGGACCAAGAGACCCAGTACTTC
CDR3 protein: CASSPPGGDQETQYF

D gene: NA
V gene: TRBV5-1
J gene: TRBJ1-2
clone size: NA
CDR3 DNA: TGCGCCAGCAGCCTCGGGGCAGCGCAGGGCTACACCTTC
CDR3 protein: CASSLGAAQGYTF

D gene: NA
V gene: TRBV27
J gene: TRBJ1-1
clone size: NA
CDR3 DNA: TGTGCCAGCAAAGCTCTAGGTGTAGGTGGGACTGAAGCTTTCTTT
CDR3 protein: CASKALGVGGTEAFF

D gene: TRBD1
V gene: TRBV18
J gene: TRBJ1-6
clone size: NA
CDR3 DNA: TGTGCCAGCTCCCCGGACAGGCCGAGCTCCTATAATTCACCCCTCCACTTT
CDR3 protein: CASSPDRPSSYNSPLHF

D gene: NA
V gene: TRBV3-1/TRBV3-2
J gene: TRBJ1-2
clone size: NA
CDR3 DNA: TGTGCCAGCAGCCAAAGGGGACTCGTTGATGGCTACACCTTC
CDR3 protein: CASSQRGLVDGYTF

D gene: NA
V gene: TRBV5-6
J gene: TRBJ1-1
clone size: NA
CDR3 DNA: TGTGCCAGCAGCCTACCATCCAGTCGTAGCACTGAAGCTTTCTTT
CDR3 protein: CASSLPSSRSTEAFF